The 16 T cell receptor beta chains below all came from one sample that was sequenced in a study of chemoradiotherapy in HPV16-positive cancers. TCRdb keeps only in-frame clones here, not all; method: immunoSEQ multiplex PCR. The sample lists more than 10,000 clones; about 90% were seen once. This specimen was blood, taken from a patient who underwent chemoradiotherapy. These receptors were taken from a human donor with HPV-associated anogenital cancer.

This chain links TRBV6-6 with TRBJ2-5; the D gene is possibly TRBD2 (7 bases). CDR1 is MNHNY and CDR2 is SVGAGI in the germline V gene (reference sequence). Trimming left V 2 bases short and J 4 bases short, with 11 bases between. The CDR3 is 14 residues long. The CDR3 bases are TGTGCCAGCAGTTACACAGGGAGGGGAGAGACCCAGTACTTC. It is translated as CASSYTGRGETQYF.

This clone showed up just once. The CDR3 loop reads CASSRAQPGDEQFF. The CDR3, as DNA: TGTGCCAGCTCACGGGCCCAACCGGGGGATGAGCAGTTCTTC. The chain has TRBV18 and TRBJ2-1, with D perhaps matching TRBD2 (6 bases). The CDR3 consists of 14 residues. V gave up 4 bases and J gave up 8 bases, with 15 bases separating them. The germline V gene encodes CDR1 KGHSH and CDR2 LQKENI.

This clone was seen only once. The gene calls are TRBV5-1 and TRBJ2-2; tentative D call: TRBD2 (6 bases). Germline V gives CDR1 SGHRS, CDR2 YFSETQ. This CDR3 comprises 14 residues. V lost 4 bases and J 3 bases, leaving 10 bases between the germline ends. The CDR3 DNA is TGCGCCAGCAGCCGCGGGGCGTACACCGGGGAGCTGTTTTTT. Its translation is CASSRGAYTGELFF.

This clone was counted between two and nine times. The genes are TRBV4-1 and TRBJ2-2; the match to TRBD1 covers 7 bases. CDR1 MGHRA and CDR2 YSYEKL come from the germline V gene. The CDR3 extends over 15 amino acids. V shed 4 bases and J 4 bases; nucleotides not matched to a gene: 6. CDR3 DNA sequence: TGCGCCAGCAGCCTCGGGACAGTCCTCACCGGGGAGCTGTTTTTT. Its protein product is CASSLGTVLTGELFF.

The rearrangement links TRBV4-1 to TRBJ2-1; possible D gene TRBD2, 5 bases. Per the germline V gene, CDR1 is MGHRA and CDR2 is YSYEKL. The CDR3 has 14 residues. Deletions cut 2 bases from V and 3 bases from J, with 8 bases between. CDR3 nucleotides: TGCGCCAGCAGCCAATACGGGGACTACAATGAGCAGTTCTTC. It translates to CASSQYGDYNEQFF.

This chain uses TRBV7-9 with TRBJ1-3, with 9 bases matching TRBD1. Germline V gene lookup returns CDR1 SEHNR and CDR2 FQNEAQ (reference sequence). The CDR3 is made up of 16 amino acids. V shed 8 bases, J shed 4 bases, and the junction held 12 bases outside the gene matches. The DNA of the CDR3 is TGTGCCAGCTTTTCCCACAGGGGGCTCGGAGGAAACACCATATATTTT. It yields the protein CASFSHRGLGGNTIYF. The full variable domain, rest sourced from reference TRBV7-9 and TRBJ1-3, is DTGVSQNPRHKITKRGQNVTFRCDPISEHNRLYWYRQTLGQGPEFLTYFQNEAQLEKSRLLSDRFSAERPKGSFSTLEIQRTEQGDSAMYLCASFSHRGLGGNTIYFGEGSWLTVV.

This chain links TRBV19 with TRBJ1-6; 7 bases are a match to TRBD1. Germline loops: CDR1 LNHDA, CDR2 SQIVND (reference sequence). The length of the CDR3 is 16 residues. V lost 0 bases and J lost 10; bases outside the gene matches: 9. CDR3 coding DNA: TGTGCCAGTAGTATAGACGCGGGACAGAGATCCTCACCCCTCCACTTT. It translates to CASSIDAGQRSSPLHF. Using reference TRBV19 and TRBJ1-6 for the parts outside the CDR3, the full variable domain is DGGITQSPKYLFRKEGQNVTLSCEQNLNHDAMYWYRQDPGQGLRLIYYSQIVNDFQKGDIAEGYSVSREKKESFPLTVTSAQKNPTAFYLCASSIDAGQRSSPLHFGNGTRLTVT.

The genes are TRBV9 and TRBJ2-1, with D unclear. Germline V CDR1 and CDR2: SGDLS, YYNGEE. V lost 1 base and J lost 10, with 9 bases in between. This CDR3 is 12 amino acids long. DNA of the CDR3: TGTGCCAGCAGCGTAATCGAGACCGAGCAGTTCTTC. Amino acids: CASSVIETEQFF.

This chain connects TRBV6-1 to TRBJ1-2; D remains unclear. Trimming shortened V by 5 bases and J by 1 base, and 11 bases separated the two germline ends. This CDR3 comprises 14 residues. Germline V gene lookup returns CDR1 MNHNS and CDR2 SASEGT. CDR3 bases: TGTGCCAGCAGTCCAGACGGAAGTAACTATGGCTACACCTTC. The encoded protein is CASSPDGSNYGYTF.

The rearrangement links TRBV30 to TRBJ1-5; D is perhaps TRBD1 (5 bases). Trimming removed 3 bases from V and 1 base from J, with 19 bases in between. Per the germline V gene, CDR1 is GTSNPN and CDR2 is SVGIG (reference sequence). There are 17 residues in the CDR3. In DNA form, the CDR3 reads TGTGCCTGGAGGATAAGGGACCGGACACGCAGCAATCAGCCCCAGCATTTT. Translating gives CAWRIRDRTRSNQPQHF. The variable domain in full, completed from reference TRBV30 and TRBJ1-5, reads SQTIHQWPATLVQPVGSPLSLECTVEGTSNPNLYWYRQAAGRGLQLLFYSVGIGQISSEVPQNLSASRPQDRQFILSSKKLLLSDSGFYLCAWRIRDRTRSNQPQHFGDGTRLSIL.

Here the CDR3 reads CASSLSGFGNTIYF. CDR3 nucleotide sequence: TGTGCCAGCAGCTTATCAGGTTTTGGAAACACCATATATTTT. This chain links TRBV7-2 with TRBJ1-3; no clear D gene. Trimming removed 2 bases at V and 3 bases at J, with 8 bases between. The germline V gene has CDR1 SGHTA and CDR2 FQGNSA. This CDR3 region has 14 residues.

The chain combines TRBV19 with TRBJ1-2; D might be TRBD1 (6 bases). CDR3 size: 13 residues. V was cut by 5 bases and J by 2 bases, with 9 bases left in between. From germline, CDR1 is LNHDA and CDR2 SQIVND (reference sequence). The CDR3 region is CASSLRGNYGYTF. The CDR3 nucleotides are TGTGCCAGTAGTCTAAGGGGGAACTATGGCTACACCTTC.

The chain is built from TRBV18 and TRBJ2-5, with D possibly matching TRBD2 (5 bases). CDR1 KGHSH and CDR2 LQKENI come from the germline V gene. V was clipped by 2 bases and J by 4 bases, with 14 bases between them. This CDR3 spans 15 amino acids. The CDR3 bases are TGTGCCAGCTCACCATGGACGGCCGAGGGAGAGACCCAGTACTTC. This codes for CASSPWTAEGETQYF.

The rearrangement joins TRBV5-4 to TRBJ2-1, with TRBD2 matching 12 bases. The CDR3 spans 17 residues. V was pared by 4 bases and J by 3 bases, with 8 bases of the junction left unmatched. Germline CDR1 reads SGHNT; CDR2 reads YYREEE (reference sequence). The CDR3 nucleotides are TGTGCCAGCAGCCGTTGGGGACTAGCGGGCTACTACAATGAGCAGTTCTTC. Its translation is CASSRWGLAGYYNEQFF.

The V and J genes are TRBV10-3 and TRBJ1-2; 11 bases agree with TRBD1. V trimming: 4 bases; J trimming: 2 bases; junction bases outside the gene matches: 9. This CDR3 has 17 amino acids. Germline assignment: CDR1 ENHRY and CDR2 SYGVKD. CDR3 nucleotide sequence: TGTGCCATCAGTGCTCCCCCCGGACAGGGGGCGAACTATGGCTACACCTTC. It encodes CAISAPPGQGANYGYTF.

The chain has TRBV30 and TRBJ2-7; tentatively, D is TRBD1 (5 bases). The CDR3 contains 14 residues. Trimming stripped 3 bases from V and 7 bases from J, with 19 bases between. CDR1 GTSNPN and CDR2 SVGIG come from the germline V gene (reference sequence). In DNA, the CDR3 is TGTGCCTGGAGCCGTCCTGCCAGGGCGGAAGAGCAGTACTTC. Translation gives CAWSRPARAEEQYF.